Below are 28 T cell receptor beta chains sequenced from a single sample in a study of blood T cell repertoires in COVID-19. Measured with immunoSEQ multiplex PCR; TCRdb has only the in-frame clones, and not every one. The table shows under 130,000 clones, with 85% to 90% occurring only once. The sample was peripheral blood. All receptors derive from a man aged 45-60 years with acute or convalescent COVID-19.

The rearrangement uses TRBV19 and TRBJ2-7, with 8 bases identical to TRBD2. CDR3 length: 15 amino acids. Unmatched junction bases numbered 6, after V lost 5 bases and J lost 0 bases. Germline loops: CDR1 LNHDA, CDR2 SQIVND (reference sequence). CDR3 residues: CASSRTSGASYEQYF. The CDR3 DNA follows: TGTGCCAGTAGTCGAACTAGCGGAGCCTCCTACGAGCAGTACTTC.

This clone was detected only once. CDR3 amino acids: CASSLTGNFYEQYF. The CDR3 DNA reads as TGTGCCAGCAGCTTGACAGGGAATTTCTACGAGCAGTACTTC. The V gene is TRBV28, the J gene TRBJ2-7; 7 bases are shared with TRBD1. The germline V gene has CDR1 MDHEN and CDR2 SYDVKM. The trim removed 6 bases at V and 3 bases at J, leaving 8 bases unmatched. The CDR3 is 14 amino acids.

V and J are TRBV6-5 and TRBJ1-5; D gene unclear. This CDR3 contains 12 residues. Trimming removed 7 bases at V and 6 bases at J, with 10 bases between. The germline V gene encodes CDR1 MNHEY and CDR2 SVGAGI. Here the CDR3 reads CASNTELQPQHF. CDR3 DNA sequence: TGTGCCAGCAATACAGAGCTTCAGCCCCAGCATTTT.

The V and J genes are TRBV11-2 and TRBJ2-2, with D possibly being TRBD2 (6 bases). Germline assignment: CDR1 SGHAT and CDR2 FQNNGV. The CDR3 totals 15 residues. Trimming stripped 10 bases from V and 1 base from J, with 16 bases between. In nucleotides, the CDR3 is TGTGCCACACAACCGGGACTCGGGAACACCGGGGAGCTGTTTTTT. Its translation is CATQPGLGNTGELFF.

This chain links TRBV9 with TRBJ2-2, with 8 bases aligning to TRBD2. Trimming took 1 base from V and 3 from J; bases not matched to a gene: 14. CDR1 and CDR2 from the germline V gene are SGDLS and YYNGEE. CDR3 length equals 19 residues. CDR3 DNA sequence: TGTGCCAGCAGCGTAAACCCCGGGGGGGGCGGCAGGCACACCGGGGAGCTGTTTTTT. Protein: CASSVNPGGGGRHTGELFF.

This clone has just a few counts. The J gene is TRBJ2-3, the V gene TRBV11-2; 10 bases agree with TRBD1. This CDR3 comprises 16 residues. Germline V gene data show CDR1 as SGHAT and CDR2 as FQNNGV. Unmatched junction bases numbered 7, after V lost 5 bases and J lost 2 bases. CDR3 sequence: CASSARTGGITDTQYF. CDR3 nucleotides: TGTGCCAGCAGCGCCCGGACAGGGGGTATCACAGATACGCAGTATTTT.

Only one count was recorded for this clone. V is TRBV10-2 and J is TRBJ1-6; the D is unclear. Germline CDR1 WSHSY, CDR2 SAAADI. V was cut by 0 bases and J by 6 bases, with 6 bases left in between. The CDR3 is 14 amino acids. CDR3 sequence reads: CASSESEFNSPLHF. For the CDR3, the DNA is TGCGCCAGCAGTGAGTCCGAGTTTAATTCACCCCTCCACTTT.

The DNA of the CDR3 is TGTGCCAGCAGCTTCGGGACAGGGGCCACAGATACGCAGTATTTT. Translation gives CASSFGTGATDTQYF. This sequence joins TRBV5-6 and TRBJ2-3; 10 bases fit TRBD1. With 2 bases clipped from V and 2 bases from J, the junction kept 2 bases outside the gene matches. Germline CDR1 SGHDT, CDR2 YYEEEE. The CDR3 sequence is 15 residues long.

The rearrangement links TRBV27 to TRBJ2-7; possibly TRBD1 for D (6 bases). Trimming removed 6 bases at V and 0 bases at J, with 18 bases between. This CDR3 spans 16 amino acids. Looked up from germline, CDR1 is MNHEY and CDR2 is SMNVEV (reference sequence). The CDR3 reads CASSLRWGLSSYEQYF. CDR3 bases: TGTGCCAGCAGCCTTCGGTGGGGGCTGAGCTCCTACGAGCAGTACTTC.

The chain has TRBV28 and TRBJ2-3; TRBD2 matches 7 bases. This CDR3 has 15 amino acids. The J segment lost 4 bases and the V segment lost 1 base, leaving 5 bases of the junction unmatched. CDR1 and CDR2 from the germline V gene are MDHEN and SYDVKM. The CDR3 loop is CASSLLWGRADTQYF. The CDR3 bases are TGTGCCAGCAGTTTATTGTGGGGGAGGGCAGATACGCAGTATTTT.

The chain has TRBV15 and TRBJ2-1; possibly TRBD1 for D (6 bases). In germline, CDR1 is LNHNV, CDR2 YYDKDF (reference sequence). V lost 1 base to trimming and J lost 4 bases, with 11 bases between them. CDR3 length: 15 amino acids. This chain's CDR3 is CATSRGRDTYNEQFF. CDR3 nucleotides: TGTGCCACCAGCAGAGGCCGGGACACTTACAATGAGCAGTTCTTC.

This rearrangement joins TRBV30 to TRBJ2-5; a weak D match, TRBD1 (6 bases). The CDR3 has 14 amino acids. V was trimmed by 3 bases and J by 5 bases, leaving 16 bases between them. Germline CDR1 GTSNPN, CDR2 SVGIG (reference sequence). DNA for the CDR3: TGTGCCTGGAGGGACTTACAGGGAAGGGAGACCCAGTACTTC. This codes for CAWRDLQGRETQYF.

V usage is TRBV10-2 and J usage is TRBJ2-7; 10 nucleotides align to TRBD1. Trimming cost V 2 bases and J 7 bases; bases outside gene matches: 11. The CDR3 extends over 16 amino acids. Per germline, CDR1 WSHSY and CDR2 SAAADI. This CDR3 is CASSEGHPDRGLEQYF. The CDR3 bases are TGCGCCAGCAGTGAGGGGCACCCAGACAGGGGGCTGGAGCAGTACTTC.

This clone appeared once. The V gene is TRBV19, the J gene TRBJ2-3, with TRBD1 identical over 7 bases. The V gene's germline CDR1 is LNHDA and CDR2 SQIVND (reference sequence). Trimming cost V 9 bases and J 1 base; bases outside gene matches: 10. This CDR3 spans 15 amino acids. The CDR3 spells CASTPTGKGTDTQYF. CDR3 nucleotide sequence: TGTGCCAGCACCCCGACAGGGAAGGGCACAGATACGCAGTATTTT.

This clone has only a few counts. The chain has TRBV6-1 and TRBJ2-6; D is perhaps TRBD1 (6 bases). Between the trimmed V and J ends, which lost 3 bases and 0 bases, there was a span of 15 bases. The germline V gene encodes CDR1 MNHNS and CDR2 SASEGT. CDR3 length: 18 residues. The CDR3 DNA is TGTGCCAGCAGTGAGGCCGTTACAGGGAGCTCTGGGGCCAACGTCCTGACTTTC. This sequence encodes CASSEAVTGSSGANVLTF.

The chain is built from TRBV7-8 and TRBJ1-1; D gene ambiguous. With 0 bases removed from V and 1 base from J, the gap between germline ends came to 6 bases. This CDR3 spans 14 amino acids. Germline CDR1 and CDR2: SGHVS and FQNEAQ. The CDR3 DNA sequence: TGTGCCAGCAGCTTAGCGGCAGGGAACACTGAAGCTTTCTTT. This codes for CASSLAAGNTEAFF. Variable domain in full (rest from reference TRBV7-8 and TRBJ1-1): GAGVSQSPRYKVAKRGQDVALRCDPISGHVSLFWYQQALGQGPEFLTYFQNEAQLDKSGLPSDRFFAERPEGSVSTLKIQRTQQEDSAVYLCASSLAAGNTEAFFGQGTRLTVV.

J is TRBJ1-2 and V is TRBV2; TRBD1 matches at 7 bases. Trimming at V came to 6 bases and at J to 8 bases, leaving 6 bases not matched to a gene. The CDR3 has 12 amino acids. The germline V gene has CDR1 SNHLY and CDR2 FYNNEI. CDR3 loop: CASSPQGRGYTF. For the CDR3, the DNA is TGTGCCAGCAGCCCACAGGGGCGAGGCTACACCTTC.

The genes are TRBV11-2 and TRBJ2-7, with TRBD1 matching over 11 bases. Trimming cost V 5 bases and J 5 bases; bases outside gene matches: 2. Germline lookup yields CDR1 SGHAT and CDR2 FQNNGV. CDR3 length equals 13 residues. Here the CDR3 reads CASSRTGGNEQYF. The CDR3 DNA sequence: TGTGCCAGCAGCCGGACAGGGGGCAACGAGCAGTACTTC.

CDR3 DNA sequence: TGTGCCAGCAGTGAGTCAGGGCTCGGCTACACCTTC. This translates into CASSESGLGYTF. This rearrangement joins TRBV25-1 to TRBJ1-2; the D gene is possibly TRBD1 (5 bases). V was trimmed by 3 bases and J by 8 bases, leaving 10 bases between them. The CDR3 is 12 residues long. CDR1 and CDR2 from the germline V gene are MGHDK and SYGVNS.

The CDR3 DNA sequence: TGTGCCAGCAGTGAAGTGTGGGGACAGGGTTTTCAGCCCCAGCATTTT. Amino acid sequence: CASSEVWGQGFQPQHF. The rearrangement links TRBV6-1 to TRBJ1-5, with TRBD1 identical over 9 bases. V lost 1 base, J lost 6 bases, and 7 bases stayed unmatched. This CDR3 has 16 residues. Looked up from germline, CDR1 is MNHNS and CDR2 is SASEGT.

This chain connects TRBV1 to TRBJ1-5; the table's D call of TRBD1 was not tested on the DNA. TRBV1 is labeled a pseudogene. The CDR3 has 20 amino acids. The CDR3 protein is CTSSHFAGTVRSASNQPQHF. The CDR3 nucleotides are TGCACCAGCAGCCATTTCGCCGGGACAGTTCGGTCGGCGAGCAATCAGCCCCAGCATTTT.

CDR3 bases: TGCGCCAGCAGCCAAGTAGCGGGACGGGGGGACTACGAGCAGTACTTC. This translates into CASSQVAGRGDYEQYF. This chain joins TRBV4-1 and TRBJ2-7; TRBD2 matches 8 bases. Per the germline V gene, CDR1 is MGHRA and CDR2 is YSYEKL. The J segment lost 3 bases and the V segment lost 1 base, leaving 8 bases of the junction unmatched. The CDR3 consists of 16 residues.

In DNA form, the CDR3 reads TGCGCCAGCAGCCAAGTCGGGATCGGTCAGCCCCAGCATTTT. This gives the protein CASSQVGIGQPQHF. This chain links TRBV4-1 with TRBJ1-5, with no clear D. The V gene's germline CDR1 is MGHRA and CDR2 YSYEKL. Trimming shortened V by 1 base and J by 6 bases, and 10 bases separated the two germline ends. The CDR3 runs to 14 residues.

The gene calls are TRBV12-3 or TRBV12-4 and TRBJ1-3; D ambiguous. The V end lost 7 bases, the J end lost 3 bases, and 10 bases lay between the germline ends. This CDR3 has 13 residues. In DNA, the CDR3 is TGTGCCAGCATGGCTCGGGTTGGAAACACCATATATTTT. Protein sequence: CASMARVGNTIYF.

The J gene is TRBJ2-7, the V gene TRBV27; tentative D call: TRBD1 (5 bases). The V gene's germline CDR1 is MNHEY and CDR2 SMNVEV (reference sequence). V dropped 5 bases and J dropped 1 base, with 18 bases sitting between them. The CDR3 sequence is 16 residues long. CDR3 amino acids: CASSPRQGSISYEQYF. CDR3 in DNA: TGTGCCAGCAGTCCCCGCCAGGGATCAATTTCCTACGAGCAGTACTTC.

This sequence joins TRBV28 and TRBJ1-6; TRBD1 matches at 9 bases. Trimming cost V 6 bases and J 10 bases; bases outside gene matches: 10. In germline, CDR1 is MDHEN, CDR2 SYDVKM. The CDR3 has 15 amino acids. The CDR3 DNA is TGTGCCAGCAGAGTTCCGGGACAGGGTGGATCACCCCTCCACTTT. Protein: CASRVPGQGGSPLHF.

CDR3 amino acids: CASRGQGAEAFF. The CDR3 DNA reads as TGTGCCAGCAGAGGACAGGGGGCTGAAGCTTTCTTT. The chain combines TRBV25-1 with TRBJ1-1; 10 bases line up with TRBD1. Unmatched junction bases numbered 1, after V lost 6 bases and J lost 6 bases. There are 12 residues in the CDR3. Germline lookup yields CDR1 MGHDK and CDR2 SYGVNS.

The chain couples TRBV13 to TRBJ1-1, with D maybe TRBD1 (6 bases). Germline-derived CDR1 and CDR2 are PRHDT and FYEKMQ (reference sequence). This CDR3 is 14 amino acids long. Trimming pared 6 bases from V and 0 bases from J, leaving 11 bases between. The CDR3 is CASRTRGLNTEAFF. The CDR3 region has the DNA TGTGCCAGCAGGACCAGGGGACTGAACACTGAAGCTTTCTTT.